This T cell receptor (beta chain) is from a study of neurological immune-mediated disorders. Study-wide findings and caveats: For the multiple sclerosis repertoire cluster, an association with any clinical or MRI feature was absent. One related-CDR3 cluster, identified by phylogenetic grouping, held the repertoires of 18 of 34 multiple sclerosis patients and was a possible signature.

Time point here: longitudinal time-point 3. The sample holds many counts of this clonotype. Its specificity is not known. The cDNA came from 5'RACE, which used 10-nucleotide random UMIs. Each CDR3 protein gets one entry after TCRdb re-called the 5' RACE reads with MiXCR. The top ten clones hold more than 5% of a sample with about 84,000 distinct CDR3 sequences, under 4.5% of them seen once. The CDR3 has 14 amino acids. The ends were cut back, 5 bases at V and 0 bases at J, with 8 bases in the middle. The germline CDR1 and CDR2 sequences are SNHLY and FYNNEI. Sequenced material: PBMCs. The chain joins TRBV2 to TRBJ1-5; D gene unclear. This TCR came from a woman aged 55-69 years with multiple sclerosis. CDR3 coding DNA: TGTGCCAGCAGTCGACTAAATAGCAATCAGCCCCAGCATTTT. It encodes CASSRLNSNQPQHF.